The rows below give T cell receptor beta chains drawn from one sample of a study of T cells and Merkel cell carcinoma outcomes. Method: immunoSEQ multiplex PCR; TCRdb's copy keeps in-frame clones and lacks some. This sample has 13,000 to 15,000 clones, with just under 95% found just once. The sequencing input was tumor tissue from Merkel cell carcinoma. These TCRs come from a human donor with Merkel cell carcinoma. Each CDR3 is given with its conserved first and last residue. The order of the fields is clone size, J gene, CDR3 length, D gene, V gene, CDR3 protein, CDR3 DNA. The D gene is left open where the match is weak. Clone size, where shown, is once, few, many, or a class for clones that have expanded.

size: .; J: TRBJ2-1; length: 13; D: .; V: TRBV7-9; CDR3: CASSQGRYNEQFF; DNA: TGTGCCAGCAGCCAAGGACGGTACAATGAGCAGTTCTTC
size: .; J: TRBJ1-1; length: 11; D: TRBD1; V: TRBV7-9; CDR3: CASSSTGWAFF; DNA: TGTGCCAGCAGCTCGACAGGGTGGGCTTTCTTT
size: once; J: TRBJ1-2; length: 13; D: .; V: TRBV6-1; CDR3: CASSELGRFRNTF; DNA: TGTGCCAGCAGTGAACTAGGGAGGTTTCGCAACACCTTC
size: .; J: TRBJ2-5; length: 13; D: TRBD2; V: TRBV30; CDR3: CAFERGNVETQYF; DNA: TGTGCCTTCGAGCGGGGGAACGTGGAGACCCAGTACTTC
size: .; J: TRBJ1-4; length: 11; D: .; V: TRBV18; CDR3: CASSRDEKLFF; DNA: TGTGCCAGCTCCCGAGATGAAAAACTGTTTTTT
size: .; J: TRBJ1-1; length: 13; D: .; V: TRBV4-1; CDR3: CASSFNLNTEAFF; DNA: TGCGCCAGCAGCTTTAACCTGAACACTGAAGCTTTCTTT
size: .; J: TRBJ2-2; length: 13; D: .; V: TRBV21-1; CDR3: CASSKGGGGELFF; DNA: TGTGCCAGCAGCAAAGGCGGGGGAGGGGAGCTGTTTTTT
size: .; J: TRBJ1-2; length: 11; D: .; V: TRBV9; CDR3: CASSEGVGYTF; DNA: TGTGCCAGCAGCGAGGGGGTTGGCTACACCTTC
size: .; J: TRBJ1-2; length: 15; D: .; V: TRBV7-3; CDR3: CASSPSGGQDYGYTF; DNA: TGTGCCAGCAGCCCGTCGGGGGGGCAGGACTATGGCTACACCTTC
size: .; J: TRBJ1-1; length: 16; D: .; V: TRBV6-5; CDR3: CASSYRIQGQRTEAFF; DNA: TGTGCCAGCAGTTACCGAATACAGGGTCAACGGACTGAAGCTTTCTTT
size: .; J: TRBJ2-5; length: 14; D: .; V: TRBV15; CDR3: CAIGAPNRIGAQYF; DNA: TGTGCCATCGGCGCCCCGAATCGAATCGGGGCCCAGTACTTC
size: .; J: TRBJ1-6; length: 15; D: .; V: TRBV14; CDR3: CASSHNGRGNSPLHF; DNA: TGTGCCAGCAGTCACAACGGCAGGGGAAATTCACCCCTCCACTTT
size: .; J: TRBJ2-3; length: 15; D: .; V: TRBV5-1; CDR3: CASSPARVGTDTQYF; DNA: TGCGCCAGCAGCCCCGCCCGTGTGGGTACAGATACGCAGTATTTT
size: .; J: TRBJ1-2; length: 13; D: .; V: TRBV6-6; CDR3: CASSYRSDYGYTF; DNA: TGTGCCAGCAGTTACAGGTCTGACTATGGCTACACCTTC
size: .; J: TRBJ2-5; length: 15; D: TRBD1; V: TRBV5-1; CDR3: CASSSAGTAQETQYF; DNA: TGCGCCAGCAGCTCCGCCGGGACAGCGCAAGAGACCCAGTACTTC
size: .; J: TRBJ1-5; length: 14; D: .; V: TRBV5-6; CDR3: CASSLWQGSQPQHF; DNA: TGTGCCAGCAGCTTGTGGCAGGGGAGTCAGCCCCAGCATTTT
size: .; J: TRBJ2-1; length: 13; D: .; V: TRBV7-3; CDR3: CASSGSIGNEQFF; DNA: TGTGCCAGCAGCGGTAGCATCGGCAATGAGCAGTTCTTC
size: .; J: TRBJ2-1; length: 16; D: TRBD2; V: TRBV5-1; CDR3: CASSLERGRAGNEQFF; DNA: TGCGCCAGCAGCTTGGAGCGCGGGAGGGCCGGGAATGAGCAGTTCTTC
size: .; J: TRBJ2-3; length: 13; D: .; V: TRBV19; CDR3: CASSLAGGDTQYF; DNA: TGTGCCAGTAGTCTCGCCGGCGGAGATACGCAGTATTTT